This entry is about one TCR beta chain. This clonotype was observed at least ten times. What antigen it recognizes has not been identified. The input lacks base qualities; no much larger clone sits a single base away. CDR1 is given as MDHEN and CDR2 as SYDVKM, both from the germline V gene. Reading from cysteine to phenylalanine, the CDR3 counts 13 amino acids. Only the CDR3 part of the read is kept: 39 bases, read in frame from the first base. V drops 7 bases and J drops 5 bases, leaving 14 bases in between. These data are taken from a study of low-dose radiotherapy and immunotherapy resistance in tumors (dated by TCRdb to between 2021 and 2024). Context from the whole study: In Cohort 1, 0.5 Gy per fraction was delivered every 2 weeks, and a total PTV dose of 6.5 Gy was prescribed. Cyclophosphamide 200 mg/m2 was given intravenously every two weeks, one day before each radiation and immunotherapy administration. Trial participants were not randomized into treatment groups. The translational analysis covered eight patients: three from the first dose cohort and the first five from the second dose cohort. Starting on cycle 1 day 1, patients took 300 mg of aspirin by mouth once daily for four cycles. Patients were given nivolumab as a 240 mg flat dose every two weeks and ipilimumab at 1 mg/kg every six weeks, with both drugs delivered intravenously. For Cohort 2, the dose was 1 Gy per fraction given every two weeks, adding up to 13 Gy in total across 26 weeks.

The sequencing machine was an Illumina HiSeq 2500. First-strand cDNA was synthesized with Superscript III and a set of TRAV- and TRBV-specific primers, covering both TCRalpha and TCRbeta chains. TCRs were amplified for 20 PCR cycles with Phusion, using a constant-region primer paired with the adapter attached to the V primers. The MessageAmp II aRNA Amplification Kit was used to amplify the isolated mRNA, with in vitro transcription run for approximately 15 hours at 37 degrees C. The Dynabeads mRNA DIRECT Purification Kit was used to isolate the mRNA for TCR sequencing. Indexed Illumina adapters were added in a second Phusion PCR of approximately 25 cycles, after which AMPure XP beads were used to purify the products. Processing in the source paper ran as follows. Custom Perl scripts pooled TCR sequences encoding the same protein, removed out-of-frame sequences and computed each clonotype's abundance. Any TCR sequence backed by just one read was left out of the analysis. Among the metrics used to describe the repertoires were Shannon entropy, Gini index, clonality, richness, and the frequency of TCRs shared between repertoires. TCRdb reran the public reads through fastp at Q25 and MiXCR, keeping productive beta chains. Each CDR3 protein appears once, grouped with its most common genes and DNA. Here the V and J calls rest on TCRdb's processing, not on the authors' analysis. The sample table contains about 82,000 distinct CDR3 sequences; only one count was recorded for approximately 19% of them. The ten largest make up roughly 6% of the sample.

Reading the label with the study, this specimen's time point is: before trial treatment. Donors were enrolled in RACIN, a single-arm phase I dose-escalation trial in which nivolumab, ipilimumab, aspirin, low-dose cyclophosphamide and low-dose radiotherapy were combined. To be eligible, a patient needed to have an advanced solid tumor that was TIL-negative. The sequence was collected from a male donor with prostate cancer. This receptor chain uses TRBV28 and TRBJ2-5; the D segment is perhaps TRBD1 or TRBD2, each sharing 7 matched bases. Sample: PBMCs, taken before treatment. The DNA reads TGTGCCAGCACCAGGGGGAGGGACGAGACCCAGTACTTC. Translated, this is CASTRGRDETQYF.